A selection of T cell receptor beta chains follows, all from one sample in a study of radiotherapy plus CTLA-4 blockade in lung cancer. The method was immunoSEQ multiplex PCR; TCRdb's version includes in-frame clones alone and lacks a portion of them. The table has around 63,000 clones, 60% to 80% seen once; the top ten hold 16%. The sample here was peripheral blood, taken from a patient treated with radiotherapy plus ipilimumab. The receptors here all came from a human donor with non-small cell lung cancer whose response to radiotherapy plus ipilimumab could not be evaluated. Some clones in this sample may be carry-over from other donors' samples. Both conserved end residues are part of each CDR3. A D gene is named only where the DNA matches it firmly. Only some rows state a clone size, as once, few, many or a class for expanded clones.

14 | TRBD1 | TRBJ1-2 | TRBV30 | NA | TGTGCCTGGCGTCAATGGGGACAGGGGTATGGCTACACCTTC | CAWRQWGQGYGYTF
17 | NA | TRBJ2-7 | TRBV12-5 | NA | TGTGCTAGTGGTTTGGTACTGGGTCCCGAGGGGGTCTACGAGCAGTACTTC | CASGLVLGPEGVYEQYF
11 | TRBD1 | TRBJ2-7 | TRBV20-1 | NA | TGCAGTGCTCACAGGGGGTGGGAGCAGTACTTC | CSAHRGWEQYF
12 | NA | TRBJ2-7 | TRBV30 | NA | TGTGCCTGGAGTGGTCAGGGCTACGAGCAGTACTTC | CAWSGQGYEQYF
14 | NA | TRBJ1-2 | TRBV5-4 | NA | TGTGCCAGCAGCCTTAACAGGGATGCAGGTGGCTACACCTTC | CASSLNRDAGGYTF
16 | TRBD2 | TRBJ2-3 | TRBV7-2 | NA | TGTGCCAGCAGCCCCCCGGGAAGCGGGGGATTTCATACGCAGTATTTT | CASSPPGSGGFHTQYF
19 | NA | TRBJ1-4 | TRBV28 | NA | TGTGCCAGCAGTTTTAGGGCTGGGGGGGCGCGAGCAACTAATGAAAAACTGTTTTTT | CASSFRAGGARATNEKLFF
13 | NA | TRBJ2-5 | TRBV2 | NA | TGTGCCAGCGCGGGACAGCAAAAAGAGACCCAGTACTTC | CASAGQQKETQYF
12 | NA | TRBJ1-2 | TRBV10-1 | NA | TGCGCCGCCCCCAGCCAGGGCTATGGCTACACCTTC | CAAPSQGYGYTF
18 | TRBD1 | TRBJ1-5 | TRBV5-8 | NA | TGTGCCAGCAGCTCAAGCAAACTACAGGGGGGACATAATCAGCCCCAGCATTTT | CASSSSKLQGGHNQPQHF
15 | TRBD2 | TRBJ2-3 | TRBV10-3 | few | TGTGCCATCAGCCTGACTAGCGGGGGGATAGATACGCAGTATTTT | CAISLTSGGIDTQYF
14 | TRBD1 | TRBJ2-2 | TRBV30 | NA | TGTGCCGGGTGGGACAGGGGTTTAACCGGGGAGCTGTTTTTT | CAGWDRGLTGELFF
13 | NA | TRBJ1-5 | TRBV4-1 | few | TGCGCCAGCAGCCTCTATGGGGGCCAGCCCCAGCATTTT | CASSLYGGQPQHF
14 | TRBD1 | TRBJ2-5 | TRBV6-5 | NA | TGTGCCAGCAGGGTAACAGGGGGCCGGGAGACCCAGTACTTC | CASRVTGGRETQYF
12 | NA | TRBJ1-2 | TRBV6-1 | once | TGTGCCAGCAGTGACCCACTTTATGGCTACACCTTC | CASSDPLYGYTF
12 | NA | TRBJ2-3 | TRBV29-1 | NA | TGCAGCGTCCTGGGGCCGGGAGATACGCAGTATTTT | CSVLGPGDTQYF
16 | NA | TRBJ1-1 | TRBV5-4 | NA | TGTGCCAGCAGTTACGGGACTCGCCCAGGGAACACTGAAGCTTTCTTT | CASSYGTRPGNTEAFF
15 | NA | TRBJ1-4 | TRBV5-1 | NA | TGCGCCAGCAGCGGTGTGGGGGCGACTAATGAAAAACTGTTTTTT | CASSGVGATNEKLFF
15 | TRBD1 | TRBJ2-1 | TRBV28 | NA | TGTGCCAGCAGTCCGACAGGGCTATCCTACAATGAGCAGTTCTTC | CASSPTGLSYNEQFF
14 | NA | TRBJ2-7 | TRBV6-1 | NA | TGTGCCAGCAGTCCCGGGATTGGGGTCTACGAGCAGTACTTC | CASSPGIGVYEQYF
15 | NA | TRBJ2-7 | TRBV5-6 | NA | TGTGCCAGCAGCTCACCCACAGGGTTTGGCTACGAGCAGTACTTC | CASSSPTGFGYEQYF
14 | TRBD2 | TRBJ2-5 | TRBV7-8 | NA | TGTGCCAGCAGAACCTGGGGGGGTGGGGAGACCCAGTACTTC | CASRTWGGGETQYF
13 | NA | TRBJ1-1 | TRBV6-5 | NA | TGTGCCAGCAGTTTATCGGTGAACACTGAAGCTTTCTTT | CASSLSVNTEAFF
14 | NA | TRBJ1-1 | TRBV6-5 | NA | TGTGCCAGCAGTCTACAGAAGACGAACACTGAAGCTTTCTTT | CASSLQKTNTEAFF
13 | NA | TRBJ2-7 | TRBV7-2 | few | TGTGCCAGCAGCTTAGGATGGGGGGACGAGCAGTACTTC | CASSLGWGDEQYF
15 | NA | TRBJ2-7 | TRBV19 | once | TGTGCCAGCAACCGTAGGGGAGGGGGCTCCTACGAGCAGTACTTC | CASNRRGGGSYEQYF
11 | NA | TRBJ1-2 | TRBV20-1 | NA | TGCAGTGCACAGGGTAACTATGGCTACACCTTC | CSAQGNYGYTF
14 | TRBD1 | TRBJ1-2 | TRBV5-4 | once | TGTGCCAGCAGCTACGACAGGGGGACGTATGGCTACACCTTC | CASSYDRGTYGYTF
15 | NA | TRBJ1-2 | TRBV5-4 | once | TGTGCCAGCAGCCCCGCGCGCGATGGAGGACGCGGCTACACCTTC | CASSPARDGGRGYTF
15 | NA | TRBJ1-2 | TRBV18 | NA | TGTGCCAGCTCACCGTCGGCAGGGGCGGAGTATGGCTACACCTTC | CASSPSAGAEYGYTF
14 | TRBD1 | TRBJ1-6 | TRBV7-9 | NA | TGTGCCAGCAGCGGGACAGTCTATAATTCACCCCTCCACTTT | CASSGTVYNSPLHF
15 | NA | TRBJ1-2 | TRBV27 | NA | TGTGCCAGCAGCTCCTTGGACAGCTACCCCTATGGCTACACCTTC | CASSSLDSYPYGYTF
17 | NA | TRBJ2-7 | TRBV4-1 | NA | TGCGCCAGCAGCCAAGATGACGGGACTCCCCCAGACTACGAGCAGTACTTC | CASSQDDGTPPDYEQYF
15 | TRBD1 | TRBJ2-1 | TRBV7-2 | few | TGTGCCAGCAGCCTAGACAGGGGGGCCTACAATGAGCAGTTCTTC | CASSLDRGAYNEQFF
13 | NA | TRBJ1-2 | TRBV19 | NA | TGTGCCAGTAGTATAGGGACAGATGATGGCTACACCTTC | CASSIGTDDGYTF
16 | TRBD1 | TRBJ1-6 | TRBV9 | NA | TGTGCCAGCAGCGTGGACAGGGCTGCCTATAATTCACCCCTCCACTTT | CASSVDRAAYNSPLHF
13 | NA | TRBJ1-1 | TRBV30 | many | TGTGCCTGGAGCCTAGGGAGGATCACTGAAGCTTTCTTT | CAWSLGRITEAFF
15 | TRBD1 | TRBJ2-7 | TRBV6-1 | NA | TGTGCCAGCAGTGAAATAACAGGGGGTCCCTACGAGCAGTACTTC | CASSEITGGPYEQYF
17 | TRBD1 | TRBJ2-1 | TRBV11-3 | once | TGTGCCAGCAGCTCCGGACAGGGGGCATGGGGCGTCAATGAGCAGTTCTTC | CASSSGQGAWGVNEQFF
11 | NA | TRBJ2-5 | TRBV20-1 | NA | TGCAGTACACAACAGCGGGAGACCCAGTACTTC | CSTQQRETQYF